The 24 T cell receptor beta chains listed next were all sequenced from one sample in a study of glioma-infiltrating T cells after dendritic cell vaccination (dated by TCRdb to 2015 to 2016). Libraries were made using the immunoSEQ multiplex PCR assay. TCRdb limited this immuneACCESS table to in-frame rearrangements with V and J called. A share of clones is missing; checked studies link under half to unresolved V genes, and the rest is unexplained. The sample data list tens of thousands of clones, and over 75% of these were observed just once. About 2% of the sample is held by the ten biggest clonotypes. Sequenced material: blood, taken before dendritic cell vaccination. The receptors come from a human donor with glioblastoma.

This chain joins TRBV5-4 and TRBJ1-2; maybe TRBD1 (5 bases). The length of the CDR3 is 14 residues. Germline CDR1 SGHNT, CDR2 YYREEE (reference sequence). The V end was cut by 7 bases, the J end by 5 bases, with 18 bases between. This CDR3 is CASAERGPPYGYTF. CDR3 nucleotides: TGTGCCAGCGCTGAGCGGGGCCCACCTTATGGCTACACCTTC.

This sequence joins TRBV7-9 and TRBJ1-2; possibly TRBD1 for D (6 bases). Trimming shortened V by 0 bases and J by 8 bases, and 19 bases separated the two germline ends. This CDR3 is 16 amino acids long. CDR1 is SEHNR and CDR2 is FQNEAQ in the germline V gene (reference sequence). Here the CDR3 DNA reads TGTGCCAGCAGCTTAGCGGAAAACGTCCACAGGGACGGCTACACCTTC. This codes for CASSLAENVHRDGYTF.

This clone came up once. V and J are TRBV2 and TRBJ1-2, with TRBD1 matching over 8 bases. The CDR3 contains 14 residues. V shed 4 bases and J 6 bases; nucleotides not matched to a gene: 7. Germline V gene lookup returns CDR1 SNHLY and CDR2 FYNNEI. The DNA for the CDR3 is TGTGCCAGCAGTGCGGCAGGGGGCCCGCATGGCTACACCTTC. Translated: CASSAAGGPHGYTF.

The V gene is TRBV6-1, the J gene TRBJ1-1; weak D call: TRBD1 (6 bases). V was trimmed by 3 bases and J by 11 bases, leaving 16 bases between them. Germline assignment: CDR1 MNHNS and CDR2 SASEGT. The length of the CDR3 is 13 residues. The CDR3 DNA follows: TGTGCCAGCAGTGACGGGGGGCGAATACAGGCTTTCTTT. This gives the protein CASSDGGRIQAFF.

V usage is TRBV11-2 and J usage is TRBJ1-1; a weak D match, TRBD1 (6 bases). V dropped 5 bases and J dropped 7 bases, with 14 bases sitting between them. This CDR3 contains 13 residues. The germline gives CDR1 SGHAT, CDR2 FQNNGV. CDR3 nucleotides: TGTGCCAGCAGCCAGGGGCTCGGCCGTGAAGCTTTCTTT. Amino acids: CASSQGLGREAFF.

CDR3 loop: CRVGTGTQETQYF. The CDR3 nucleotides read TGCAGAGTAGGGACAGGGACCCAAGAGACCCAGTACTTC. The rearrangement links TRBV29-1 to TRBJ2-5, with 9 positions matching TRBD1. The CDR3 loop spans 13 amino acids. Germline CDR1 SQVTM, CDR2 ANQGSEA. The whole variable domain, remainder taken from reference TRBV29-1 and TRBJ2-5, is SAVISQKPSRDICQRGTSLTIQCQVDSQVTMMFWYRQQPGQSLTLIATANQGSEATYESGFVIDKFPISRPNLTFSTLTVSNMSPEDSSIYLCRVGTGTQETQYFGPGTRLLVL.

This chain connects TRBV19 to TRBJ2-5; a possible D gene is TRBD1 (6 bases). Trimming left V 2 bases short and J 4 bases short, with 11 bases between. Germline loops: CDR1 LNHDA, CDR2 SQIVND (reference sequence). The CDR3 is 14 residues long. CDR3 in amino acids: CASSITSGVETQYF. The CDR3 nucleotides are TGTGCCAGTAGTATAACATCAGGGGTAGAGACCCAGTACTTC.

J is TRBJ2-1 and V is TRBV5-6, with TRBD2 matching over 9 bases. J lost 15 bases, V lost 1 base, and 8 bases had no gene match. Per germline, CDR1 SGHDT and CDR2 YYEEEE. This CDR3 contains 13 residues. CDR3 amino acids: CASSLWRGGPLFF. The DNA for the CDR3 is TGTGCCAGCAGCTTGTGGCGGGGGGGCCCCCTGTTCTTC.

V usage is TRBV10-3 and J usage is TRBJ2-1, with TRBD2 matching 7 bases. This CDR3 spans 15 amino acids. Germline V CDR1 and CDR2: ENHRY, SYGVKD. The V segment lost 3 bases and the J segment 7 bases; nucleotides outside the gene matches: 9. CDR3 bases: TGTGCCATCAGTGAAGGGCGGGAGTACGTGAATGAGCAGTTCTTC. Translation gives CAISEGREYVNEQFF.

The CDR3 DNA reads TGTGCCAGCAGCGCTCAGTTGAACACCGGGGAGCTGTTTTTT. Translated: CASSAQLNTGELFF. The rearrangement joins TRBV11-3 to TRBJ2-2; D is unresolved. The germline gives CDR1 SGHNT, CDR2 YENEEA. The CDR3 length is 14 residues. Trimming stripped 5 bases from V and 1 base from J, with 8 bases between.

The rearrangement uses TRBV6-4 and TRBJ2-3; possible D gene TRBD2, 6 bases. The germline gives CDR1 MRHNA, CDR2 SNTAGT. The germline V and J ends were trimmed by 0 bases and 0 bases, with 10 bases remaining between them. The CDR3 sequence is 16 residues long. CDR3 bases: TGTGCCAGCAGTGACTCGGGGGGACCTAGCACAGATACGCAGTATTTT. It encodes CASSDSGGPSTDTQYF.

The CDR3 region has the DNA TGTGCCAGCAGCCTAGGACAGGGGGGGAACACCGGGGAGCTGTTTTTT. Protein: CASSLGQGGNTGELFF. The rearrangement links TRBV5-6 to TRBJ2-2; 10 bases are shared with TRBD1. Germline V gene lookup returns CDR1 SGHDT and CDR2 YYEEEE. V shed 4 bases and J 1 base; nucleotides not matched to a gene: 4. The CDR3 consists of 16 residues. Together with reference TRBV5-6 and TRBJ2-2, the CDR3 gives the full variable domain: DAGVTQSPTHLIKTRGQQVTLRCSPKSGHDTVSWYQQALGQGPQFIFQYYEEEERQRGNFPDRFSGHQFPNYSSELNVNALLLGDSALYLCASSLGQGGNTGELFFGEGSRLTVL.

J is TRBJ2-7 and V is TRBV7-9; 9 bases line up with TRBD1. The V segment lost 5 bases and the J segment 5 bases; nucleotides outside the gene matches: 10. CDR3 length: 15 amino acids. Germline values: CDR1 SEHNR, CDR2 FQNEAQ (reference sequence). In nucleotides, the CDR3 is TGTGCCAGCAGCGTGGGACAGGGAATTGGGAACGAGCAGTACGTC. The encoded protein is CASSVGQGIGNEQYV.

The V call is TRBV6-1, the J call TRBJ1-2; TRBD1 agrees at 8 bases. The V gene end was trimmed by 5 bases and the J gene end by 0 bases; junction bases not matched to a gene: 2. Germline assignment: CDR1 MNHNS and CDR2 SASEGT. The CDR3 is 14 amino acids. CDR3: CASSRQGTNYGYTF. DNA for the CDR3: TGTGCCAGCAGTCGACAGGGGACTAACTATGGCTACACCTTC.

The sample holds a few counts of this clone. The CDR3 is CASSLGVTSGYTDTQYF. The CDR3 nucleotides read TGCGCCAGCAGCTTAGGAGTGACTAGCGGGTACACAGATACGCAGTATTTT. This chain uses TRBV5-1 with TRBJ2-3, with 10 positions matching TRBD2. V was pared by 2 bases and J by 2 bases, with 8 bases of the junction left unmatched. In germline, CDR1 is SGHRS, CDR2 YFSETQ. The CDR3 contains 17 residues.

This clone was observed a few times. V usage is TRBV7-9 and J usage is TRBJ2-1; 14 nucleotides align to TRBD2. The CDR3 covers 19 residues. The V gene end was trimmed by 1 base and the J gene end by 2 bases; junction bases not matched to a gene: 7. Germline CDR1 and CDR2: SEHNR and FQNEAQ (reference sequence). CDR3 amino acids: CASSLGLAGGKKPYNEQFF. The DNA for the CDR3 is TGTGCCAGCAGCTTAGGACTAGCGGGAGGGAAGAAACCCTACAATGAGCAGTTCTTC.

This chain links TRBV10-3 with TRBJ1-2; TRBD1 matches at 8 bases. Germline V gene lookup returns CDR1 ENHRY and CDR2 SYGVKD. The CDR3 has 13 residues. J lost 7 bases, V lost 6 bases, and 7 bases had no gene match. The CDR3 region is CAIRMTTGGGYTF. CDR3 bases: TGTGCCATCAGAATGACCACAGGGGGTGGCTACACCTTC.

The gene calls are TRBV5-1 and TRBJ2-7; 11 nucleotides align to TRBD1. Germline V gene data show CDR1 as SGHRS and CDR2 as YFSETQ. V lost 4 bases, J lost 7 bases, and 7 bases stayed unmatched. The CDR3 covers 14 residues. The CDR3 sequence is CASSLDRGRREQYF. CDR3 nucleotides: TGCGCCAGCAGCCTGGACAGGGGGCGTCGGGAGCAGTACTTC.

V gene TRBV4-2 combines with J gene TRBJ2-3; 11 positions agree with TRBD2. This CDR3 has 17 residues. The germline CDR1 and CDR2 sequences are LGHNA and YNFKEQ. Trimming removed 4 bases from V and 6 bases from J; junction bases left unmatched: 12. This CDR3 is CASSPLLAGGPQDTQYF. The CDR3 DNA sequence: TGTGCCAGCAGCCCCCTTTTAGCGGGAGGGCCACAGGATACGCAGTATTTT.

The chain combines TRBV6-1 with TRBJ2-7; D unresolved. Trimming stripped 6 bases from V and 3 bases from J, with 12 bases between. The CDR3 sequence is 13 residues long. Germline lookup yields CDR1 MNHNS and CDR2 SASEGT. CDR3 in amino acids: CASREPTIYEQYF. The DNA for the CDR3 is TGTGCCAGCAGAGAACCCACTATCTACGAGCAGTACTTC.

The chain has TRBV5-6 and TRBJ2-7; no clear D. The CDR3 spans 15 residues. The germline gives CDR1 SGHDT, CDR2 YYEEEE. V gave up 3 bases and J gave up 0 bases, with 13 bases separating them. As DNA, the CDR3 is TGTGCCAGCAGCTCTCCACAGAAGAGCTCCTACGAGCAGTACTTC. This translates into CASSSPQKSSYEQYF. Looking up the rest from reference TRBV5-6 and TRBJ2-7 gives the full variable domain: DAGVTQSPTHLIKTRGQQVTLRCSPKSGHDTVSWYQQALGQGPQFIFQYYEEEERQRGNFPDRFSGHQFPNYSSELNVNALLLGDSALYLCASSSPQKSSYEQYFGPGTRLTVT.

CDR3 in amino acids: CASSSVPGGFQPQHF. The CDR3 coding sequence is TGCGCCAGCAGCTCGGTTCCCGGGGGGTTTCAGCCCCAGCATTTT. The V call is TRBV5-1, the J call TRBJ1-5, with a possible D match to TRBD1 (5 bases). The CDR3 is 15 residues long. Germline CDR1 reads SGHRS; CDR2 reads YFSETQ. The germline V and J ends were trimmed by 3 bases and 6 bases, with 16 bases remaining between them.

This clone appeared many times. The V call is TRBV6-1, the J call TRBJ2-1; D is uncertain. The germline V gene has CDR1 MNHNS and CDR2 SASEGT. The CDR3 runs 13 residues. Trimming removed 2 bases at V and 5 bases at J, with 7 bases between. Here the CDR3 DNA reads TGTGCCAGCAGTGAATTAGAGAACAATGAGCAGTTCTTC. It codes for CASSELENNEQFF.

The V call is TRBV5-6, the J call TRBJ2-5; 7 nucleotides line up with TRBD1. V lost 6 bases, J lost 4 bases, and 6 bases stayed unmatched. The CDR3 length is 13 residues. Germline CDR1 SGHDT, CDR2 YYEEEE. CDR3 in amino acids: CASTPGGRETQYF. The DNA of the CDR3 is TGTGCCAGCACCCCAGGGGGACGAGAGACCCAGTACTTC.